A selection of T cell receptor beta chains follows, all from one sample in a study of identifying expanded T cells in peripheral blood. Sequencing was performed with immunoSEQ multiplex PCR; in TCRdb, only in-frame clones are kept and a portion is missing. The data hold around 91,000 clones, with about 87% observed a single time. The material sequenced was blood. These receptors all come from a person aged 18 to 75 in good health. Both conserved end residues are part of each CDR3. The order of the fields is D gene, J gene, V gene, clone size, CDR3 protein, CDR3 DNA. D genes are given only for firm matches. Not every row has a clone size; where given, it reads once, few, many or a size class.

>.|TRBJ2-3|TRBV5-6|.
CASSFTDTQYF
TGTGCCAGCAGCTTCACAGATACGCAGTATTTT
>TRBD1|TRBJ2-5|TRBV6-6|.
CASTAGQVYQETQYF
TGTGCCAGCACCGCGGGACAGGTGTACCAAGAGACCCAGTACTTC
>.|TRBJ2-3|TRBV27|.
CASSLTSRGSTDTQYF
TGTGCCAGCAGTTTAACTAGCCGCGGTAGCACAGATACGCAGTATTTT
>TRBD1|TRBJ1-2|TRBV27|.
CASSLYRGLYGYTF
TGTGCCAGCAGTCTATACAGGGGGCTCTATGGCTACACCTTC
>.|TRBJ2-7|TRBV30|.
CAWSVKGNYEQYF
TGTGCCTGGAGTGTAAAAGGGAACTACGAGCAGTACTTC
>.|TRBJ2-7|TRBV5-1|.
CASSHLPGRDYEQYF
TGCGCCAGCAGCCACCTCCCGGGAAGGGACTACGAGCAGTACTTC
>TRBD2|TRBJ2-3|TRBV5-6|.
CATRALAGGTDTQYF
TGTGCCACCAGGGCTTTAGCGGGGGGGACAGATACGCAGTATTTT
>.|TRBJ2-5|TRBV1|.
CTSSQDSGTSGVYQETQYF
TGCACCAGCAGCCAAGATTCCGGGACTAGCGGGGTCTACCAAGAGACCCAGTACTTC
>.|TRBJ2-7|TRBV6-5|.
CASRKHRNRLDEQYF
TGTGCCAGCAGAAAACACAGGAACCGACTAGACGAGCAGTACTTC
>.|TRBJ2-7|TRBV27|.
CASSFSSYEQYF
TGTGCCAGCAGTTTCAGCTCCTACGAGCAGTACTTC
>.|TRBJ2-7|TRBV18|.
CASSPTGARPSYEQYF
TGTGCCAGCTCACCAACCGGGGCGAGGCCCTCCTACGAGCAGTACTTC
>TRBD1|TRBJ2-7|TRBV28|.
CASRPRDRDHEQYF
TGTGCCAGCAGACCCCGGGACAGGGACCACGAGCAGTACTTC
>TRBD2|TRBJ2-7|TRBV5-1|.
CASSHGLGKGSYEQYF
TGCGCCAGCAGCCATGGACTAGGAAAGGGCTCCTACGAGCAGTACTTC
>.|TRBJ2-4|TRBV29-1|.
CSVEGPPDTKNIQYF
TGCAGCGTTGAAGGGCCTCCAGATACCAAAAACATTCAGTACTTC
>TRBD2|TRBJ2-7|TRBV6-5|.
CASSPPGLAGYGQYF
TGTGCCAGCAGTCCGCCGGGACTAGCGGGGTACGGGCAGTACTTC
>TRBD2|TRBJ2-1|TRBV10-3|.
CASRLAERDEQFF
TGTGCCAGCCGACTAGCGGAAAGGGATGAGCAGTTCTTC
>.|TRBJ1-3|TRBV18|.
CASSLTGTDRSGNTIYF
TGTGCCAGCTCCCTCACCGGGACCGACCGCTCTGGAAACACCATATATTTT
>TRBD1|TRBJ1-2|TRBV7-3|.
CASSQHDRGGYTF
TGTGCCAGCAGCCAACATGACAGGGGGGGCTACACCTTC
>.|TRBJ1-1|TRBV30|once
CAWGAVEAFF
TGTGCCTGGGGGGCAGTAGAAGCTTTCTTT
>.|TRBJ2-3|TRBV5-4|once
CASSLAGGRNTQYF
TGTGCCAGCAGCTTGGCTGGGGGTCGGAATACGCAGTATTTT
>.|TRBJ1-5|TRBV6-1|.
CASSEPLGGDQPQHF
TGTGCCAGCAGTGAACCCTTGGGGGGTGATCAGCCCCAGCATTTT
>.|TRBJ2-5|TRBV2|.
CASTRTEQETQYF
TGTGCCAGCACTAGGACAGAGCAAGAGACCCAGTACTTC
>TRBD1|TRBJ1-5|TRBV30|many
CAWDRGNQPQHF
TGTGCCTGGGACAGGGGCAATCAGCCCCAGCATTTT
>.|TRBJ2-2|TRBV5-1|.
CASSNARLGGNTGELFF
TGCGCCAGCAGTAACGCAAGGCTGGGGGGAAACACCGGGGAGCTGTTTTTT
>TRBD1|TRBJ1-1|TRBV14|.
CASSRYGTDTEAFF
TGTGCCAGCAGCCGTTACGGGACAGACACTGAAGCTTTCTTT
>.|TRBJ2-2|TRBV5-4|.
CASSLRRNTGELFF
TGTGCCAGCAGCTTACGCAGGAACACCGGGGAGCTGTTTTTT
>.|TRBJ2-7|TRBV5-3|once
CARSLRSYEQYF
TGTGCCAGAAGCTTGAGGTCCTACGAGCAGTACTTC
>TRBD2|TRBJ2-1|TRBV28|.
CASSPRGSGTNEQFF
TGTGCCAGCAGCCCCCGGGGTAGCGGGACCAATGAGCAGTTCTTC